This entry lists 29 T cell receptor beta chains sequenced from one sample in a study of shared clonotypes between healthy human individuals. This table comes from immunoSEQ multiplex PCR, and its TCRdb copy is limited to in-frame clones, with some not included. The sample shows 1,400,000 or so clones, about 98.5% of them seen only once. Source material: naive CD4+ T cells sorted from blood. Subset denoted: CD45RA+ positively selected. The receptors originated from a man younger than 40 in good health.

The CDR3 DNA reads TGTGCCAGCTCACCACTGACAGGACAGCAAGAGACCCAGTACTTC. Protein sequence: CASSPLTGQQETQYF. The chain couples TRBV18 to TRBJ2-5, with a weak D call TRBD1 (6 bases). Per germline, CDR1 KGHSH and CDR2 LQKENI. V was clipped by 1 base and J by 2 bases, with 11 bases between them. The CDR3 loop spans 15 amino acids.

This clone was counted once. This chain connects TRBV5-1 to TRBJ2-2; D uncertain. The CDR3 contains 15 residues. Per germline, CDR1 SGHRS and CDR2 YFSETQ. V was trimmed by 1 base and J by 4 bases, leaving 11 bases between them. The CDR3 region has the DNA TGCGCCAGCAGCTTGCGGTTGACTTCCACCGGGGAGCTGTTTTTT. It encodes CASSLRLTSTGELFF.

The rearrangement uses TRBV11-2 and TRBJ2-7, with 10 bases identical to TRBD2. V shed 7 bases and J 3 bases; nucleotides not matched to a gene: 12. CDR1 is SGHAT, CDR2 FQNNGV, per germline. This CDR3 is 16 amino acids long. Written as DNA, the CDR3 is TGTGCCAGCACCTCGACTAGCGGGCCAGGCGGCTACGAGCAGTACTTC. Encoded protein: CASTSTSGPGGYEQYF.

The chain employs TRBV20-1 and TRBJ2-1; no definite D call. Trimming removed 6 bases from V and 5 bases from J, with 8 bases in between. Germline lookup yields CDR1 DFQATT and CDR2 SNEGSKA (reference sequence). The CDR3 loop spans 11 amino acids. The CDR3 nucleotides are TGCAGTGCCGTAGACCACAATGAGCAGTTCTTC. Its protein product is CSAVDHNEQFF.

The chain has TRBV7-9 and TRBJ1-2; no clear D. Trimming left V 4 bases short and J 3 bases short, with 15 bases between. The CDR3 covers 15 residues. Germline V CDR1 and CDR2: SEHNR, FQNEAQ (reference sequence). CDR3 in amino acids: CASSSHGREYYGYTF. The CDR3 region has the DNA TGTGCCAGCAGCTCCCACGGCCGGGAGTACTATGGCTACACCTTC.

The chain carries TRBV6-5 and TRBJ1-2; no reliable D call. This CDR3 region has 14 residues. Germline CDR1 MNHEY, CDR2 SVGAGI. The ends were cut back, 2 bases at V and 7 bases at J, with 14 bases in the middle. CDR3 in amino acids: CASSYTGSPSGYTF. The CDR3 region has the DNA TGTGCCAGCAGTTACACGGGATCGCCAAGTGGCTACACCTTC.

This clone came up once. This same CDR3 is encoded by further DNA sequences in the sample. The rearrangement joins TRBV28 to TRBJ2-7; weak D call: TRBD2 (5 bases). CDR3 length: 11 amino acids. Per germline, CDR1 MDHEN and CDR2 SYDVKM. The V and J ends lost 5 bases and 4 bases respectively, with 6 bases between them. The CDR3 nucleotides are TGTGCCAGCAGTCCGGGATACGAGCAGTACTTC. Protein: CASSPGYEQYF.

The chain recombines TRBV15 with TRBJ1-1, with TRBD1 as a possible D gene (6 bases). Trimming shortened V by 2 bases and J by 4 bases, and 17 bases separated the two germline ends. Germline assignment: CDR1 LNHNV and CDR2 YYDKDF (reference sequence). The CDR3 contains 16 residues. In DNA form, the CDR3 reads TGTGCCACCAGCAGACTCCGCAACAGGGTCGGCACTGAAGCTTTCTTT. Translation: CATSRLRNRVGTEAFF.

CDR3 coding DNA: TGTGCCACCAAATCACGGCGGGAGAGACTCACAGATACGCAGTATTTT. The encoded protein is CATKSRRERLTDTQYF. The chain carries TRBV15 and TRBJ2-3; 7 bases align to TRBD2. Trimming at V came to 7 bases and at J to 2 bases, leaving 12 bases not matched to a gene. This CDR3 is 16 amino acids long. Germline lookup yields CDR1 LNHNV and CDR2 YYDKDF (reference sequence).

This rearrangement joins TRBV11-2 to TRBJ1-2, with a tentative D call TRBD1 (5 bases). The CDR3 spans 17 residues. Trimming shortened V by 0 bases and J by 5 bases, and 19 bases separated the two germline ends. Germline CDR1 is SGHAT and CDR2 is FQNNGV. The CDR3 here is CASSLDGKGLRNYGYTF. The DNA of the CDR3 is TGTGCCAGCAGCTTAGATGGGAAGGGACTCCGAAATTATGGCTACACCTTC.

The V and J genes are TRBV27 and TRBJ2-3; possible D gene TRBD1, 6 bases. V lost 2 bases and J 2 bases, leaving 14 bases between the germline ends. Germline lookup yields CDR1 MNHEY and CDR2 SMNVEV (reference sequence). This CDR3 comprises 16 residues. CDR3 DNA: TGTGCCAGCAGTTTAAGAATGGGACACATCACAGATACGCAGTATTTT. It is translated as CASSLRMGHITDTQYF.

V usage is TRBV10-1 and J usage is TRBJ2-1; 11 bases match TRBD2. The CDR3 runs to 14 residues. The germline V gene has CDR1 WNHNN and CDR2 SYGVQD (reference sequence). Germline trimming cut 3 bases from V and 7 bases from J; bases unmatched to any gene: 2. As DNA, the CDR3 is TGCGCCAGCAGTGACTCTAGCGGGAGGAATGAGCAGTTCTTC. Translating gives CASSDSSGRNEQFF.

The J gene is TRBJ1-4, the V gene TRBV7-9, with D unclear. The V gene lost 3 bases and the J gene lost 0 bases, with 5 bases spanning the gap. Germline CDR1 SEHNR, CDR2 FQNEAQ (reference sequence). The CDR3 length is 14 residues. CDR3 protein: CASSLHTTNEKLFF. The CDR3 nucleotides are TGTGCCAGCAGCTTGCATACAACTAATGAAAAACTGTTTTTT.

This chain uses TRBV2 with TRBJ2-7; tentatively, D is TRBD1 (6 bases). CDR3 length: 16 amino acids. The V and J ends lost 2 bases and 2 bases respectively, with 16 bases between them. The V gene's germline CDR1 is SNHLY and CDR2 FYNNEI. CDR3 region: CASSELGQGRTYEQYF. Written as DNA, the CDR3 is TGTGCCAGCAGTGAATTGGGGCAGGGGCGAACCTACGAGCAGTACTTC.

As DNA, the CDR3 is TGCGCCAGCAGCCAACCTGGGGCAGTATATGGCTACACCTTC. This gives the protein CASSQPGAVYGYTF. The gene calls are TRBV4-1 and TRBJ1-2; a weak D match, TRBD1 (5 bases). CDR1 and CDR2 (germline): MGHRA, YSYEKL. The CDR3 contains 14 residues. V lost 2 bases and J 5 bases, leaving 12 bases between the germline ends.

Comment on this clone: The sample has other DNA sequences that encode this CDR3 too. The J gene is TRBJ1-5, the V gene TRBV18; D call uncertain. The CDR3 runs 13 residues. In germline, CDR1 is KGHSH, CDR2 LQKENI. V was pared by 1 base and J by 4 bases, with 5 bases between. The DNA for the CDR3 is TGTGCCAGCTCACCACAGGGAAATCAGCCCCAGCATTTT. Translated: CASSPQGNQPQHF.

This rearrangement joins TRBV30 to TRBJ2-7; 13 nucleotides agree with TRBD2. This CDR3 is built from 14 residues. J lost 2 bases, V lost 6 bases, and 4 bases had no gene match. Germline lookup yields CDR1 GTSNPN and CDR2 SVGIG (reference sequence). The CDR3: CACHGLAGAYEQYF. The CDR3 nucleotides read TGTGCCTGCCACGGACTAGCGGGAGCCTACGAGCAGTACTTC.

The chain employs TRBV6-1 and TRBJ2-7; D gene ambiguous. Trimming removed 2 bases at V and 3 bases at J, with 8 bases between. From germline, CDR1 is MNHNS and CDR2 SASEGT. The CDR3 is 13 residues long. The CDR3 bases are TGTGCCAGCAGTGAATTAGCCCACTACGAGCAGTACTTC. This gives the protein CASSELAHYEQYF.

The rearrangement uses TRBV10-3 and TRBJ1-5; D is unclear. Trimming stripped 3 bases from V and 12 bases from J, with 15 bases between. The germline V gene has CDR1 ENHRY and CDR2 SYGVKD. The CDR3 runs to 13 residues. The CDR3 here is CAISDDIRKYQHF. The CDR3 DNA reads TGTGCCATCAGTGATGATATACGGAAGTACCAGCATTTT.

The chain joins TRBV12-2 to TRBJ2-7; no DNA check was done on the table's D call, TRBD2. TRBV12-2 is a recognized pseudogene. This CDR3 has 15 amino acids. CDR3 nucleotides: TGTGCAAGTCGCTTCTTGACTCGGGAGTACTACGAGCAGTACTTC. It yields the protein CASRFLTREYYEQYF.

CDR3 nucleotide sequence: TGTGCCAGCAGTAGGGAATTCGCCTACGAGCAGTACTTC. Translating gives CASSREFAYEQYF. The chain uses TRBV6-6 and TRBJ2-7; D not resolved. V was clipped by 5 bases and J by 2 bases, with 10 bases between them. This CDR3 is built from 13 residues. CDR1 is MNHNY, CDR2 SVGAGI, per germline (reference sequence).

The CDR3 region is CAISESGLALTGELFF. The DNA of the CDR3 is TGTGCCATCAGTGAGTCCGGCCTAGCGCTCACCGGGGAGCTGTTTTTT. The genes are TRBV10-3 and TRBJ2-2, with D possibly being TRBD2 (6 bases). Germline V lookup: CDR1 ENHRY, CDR2 SYGVKD. V lost 0 bases, J lost 4 bases, and 12 bases lay in between. The CDR3 has 16 residues.

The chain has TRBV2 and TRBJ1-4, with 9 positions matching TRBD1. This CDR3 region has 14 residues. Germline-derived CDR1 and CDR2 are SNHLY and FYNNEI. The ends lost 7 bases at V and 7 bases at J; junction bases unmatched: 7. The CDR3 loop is CASMSRTGVEKLFF. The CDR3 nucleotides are TGTGCCAGCATGAGCCGGACAGGGGTTGAAAAACTGTTTTTT.

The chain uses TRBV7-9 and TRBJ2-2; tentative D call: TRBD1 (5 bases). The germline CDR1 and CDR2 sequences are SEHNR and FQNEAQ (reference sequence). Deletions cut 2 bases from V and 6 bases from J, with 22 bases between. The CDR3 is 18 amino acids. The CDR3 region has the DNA TGTGCCAGCAGCTTATACCCCCGCTTTTCAGGGTCTCCCGGGGAGCTGTTTTTT. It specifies CASSLYPRFSGSPGELFF.

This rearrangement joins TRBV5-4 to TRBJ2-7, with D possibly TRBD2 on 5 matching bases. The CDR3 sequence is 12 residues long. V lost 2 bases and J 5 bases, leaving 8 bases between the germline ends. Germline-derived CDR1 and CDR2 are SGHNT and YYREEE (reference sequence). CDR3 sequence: CASSFPRDEQYF. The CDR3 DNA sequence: TGTGCCAGCAGCTTCCCGCGGGACGAGCAGTACTTC. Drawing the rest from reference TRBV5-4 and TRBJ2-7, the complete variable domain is ETGVTQSPTHLIKTRGQQVTLRCSSQSGHNTVSWYQQALGQGPQFIFQYYREEENGRGNFPPRFSGLQFPNYSSELNVNALELDDSALYLCASSFPRDEQYFGPGTRLTVT.

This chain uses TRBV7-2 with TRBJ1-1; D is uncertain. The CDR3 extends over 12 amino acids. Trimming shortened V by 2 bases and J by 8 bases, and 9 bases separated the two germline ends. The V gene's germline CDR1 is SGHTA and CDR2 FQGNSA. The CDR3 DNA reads TGTGCCAGCAGCTTACTGAATCGGGAAGCTTTCTTT. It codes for CASSLLNREAFF.

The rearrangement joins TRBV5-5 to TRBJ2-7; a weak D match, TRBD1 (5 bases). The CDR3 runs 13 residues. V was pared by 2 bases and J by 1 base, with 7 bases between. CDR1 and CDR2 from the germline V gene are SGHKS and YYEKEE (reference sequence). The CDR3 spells CASSFTGSYEQYF. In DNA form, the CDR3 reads TGTGCCAGCAGCTTTACAGGTTCCTACGAGCAGTACTTC.

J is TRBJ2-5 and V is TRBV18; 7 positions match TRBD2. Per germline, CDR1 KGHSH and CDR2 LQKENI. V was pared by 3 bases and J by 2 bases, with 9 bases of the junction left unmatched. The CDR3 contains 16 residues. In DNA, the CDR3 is TGTGCCAGCTCACCGGCGGTTTGGGGAGGGCAAGAGACCCAGTACTTC. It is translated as CASSPAVWGGQETQYF.

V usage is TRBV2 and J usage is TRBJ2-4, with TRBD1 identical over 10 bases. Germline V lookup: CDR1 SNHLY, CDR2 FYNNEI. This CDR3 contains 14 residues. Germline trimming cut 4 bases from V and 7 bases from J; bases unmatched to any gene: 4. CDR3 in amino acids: CASSVSGQGNIQYF. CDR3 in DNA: TGTGCCAGCAGTGTGTCGGGACAGGGGAACATTCAGTACTTC.